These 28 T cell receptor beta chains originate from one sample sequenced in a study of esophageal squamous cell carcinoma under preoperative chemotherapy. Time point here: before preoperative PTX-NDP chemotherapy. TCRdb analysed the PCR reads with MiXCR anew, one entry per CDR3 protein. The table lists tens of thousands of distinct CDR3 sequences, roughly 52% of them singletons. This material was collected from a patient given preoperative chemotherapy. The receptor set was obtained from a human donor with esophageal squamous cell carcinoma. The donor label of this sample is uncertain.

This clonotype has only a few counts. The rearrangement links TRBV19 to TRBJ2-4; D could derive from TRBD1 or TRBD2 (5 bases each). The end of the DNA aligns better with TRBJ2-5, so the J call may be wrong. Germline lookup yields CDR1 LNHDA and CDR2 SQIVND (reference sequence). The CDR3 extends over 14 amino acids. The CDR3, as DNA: TGTGCCAGTAGTCAGGGAGTCGGAACGGAGACCCAGTACTTC. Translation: CASSQGVGTETQYF.

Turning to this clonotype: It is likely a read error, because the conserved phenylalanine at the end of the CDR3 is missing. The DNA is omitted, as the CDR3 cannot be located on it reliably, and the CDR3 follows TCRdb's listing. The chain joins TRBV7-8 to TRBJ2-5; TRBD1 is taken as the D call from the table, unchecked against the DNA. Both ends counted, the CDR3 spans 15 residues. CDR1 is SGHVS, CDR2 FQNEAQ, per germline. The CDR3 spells CASSIGTGGGETQFS.

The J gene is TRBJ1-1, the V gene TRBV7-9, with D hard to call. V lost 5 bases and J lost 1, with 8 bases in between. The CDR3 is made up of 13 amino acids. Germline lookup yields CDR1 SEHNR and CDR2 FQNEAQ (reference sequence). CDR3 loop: CASSPWENTEAFF. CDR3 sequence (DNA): TGTGCCAGCAGCCCTTGGGAGAACACTGAAGCTTTCTTT.

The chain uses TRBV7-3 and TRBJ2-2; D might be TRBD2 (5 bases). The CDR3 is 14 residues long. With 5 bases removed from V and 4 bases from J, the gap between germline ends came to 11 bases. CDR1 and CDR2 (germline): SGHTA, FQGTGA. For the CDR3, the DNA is TGTGCCAGCAGCCCACAAGGAGGCACCGGGGAGCTGTTTTTT. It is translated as CASSPQGGTGELFF.

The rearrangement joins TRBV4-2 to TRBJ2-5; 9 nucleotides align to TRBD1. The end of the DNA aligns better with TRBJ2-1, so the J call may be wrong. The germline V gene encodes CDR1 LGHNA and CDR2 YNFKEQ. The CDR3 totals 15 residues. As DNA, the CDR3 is TGTGCCAGCAGCCAAGATCTACAGGGGGCCGGTGAGCAGTTCTTC. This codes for CASSQDLQGAGEQFF.

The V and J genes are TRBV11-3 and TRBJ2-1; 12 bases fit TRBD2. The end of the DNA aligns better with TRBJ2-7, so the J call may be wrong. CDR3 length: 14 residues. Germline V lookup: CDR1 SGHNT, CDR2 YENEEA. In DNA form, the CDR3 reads TGTGCCAGCAGTTTACTAGCGGGAGGACGAGAGCAGTACTTC. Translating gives CASSLLAGGREQYF.

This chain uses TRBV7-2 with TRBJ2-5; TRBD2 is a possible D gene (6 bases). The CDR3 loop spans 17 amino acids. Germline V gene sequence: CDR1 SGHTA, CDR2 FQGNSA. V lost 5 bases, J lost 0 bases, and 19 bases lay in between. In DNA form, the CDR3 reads TGTGCCAGCAGCACCCCCACTAGCCATTCGTACCAAGAGACCCAGTACTTC. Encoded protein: CASSTPTSHSYQETQYF. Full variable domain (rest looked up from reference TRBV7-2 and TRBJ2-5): GAGVSQSPSNKVTEKGKDVELRCDPISGHTALYWYRQSLGQGLEFLIYFQGNSAPDKSGLPSDRFSAERTGGSVSTLTIQRTQQEDSAVYLCASSTPTSHSYQETQYFGPGTRLLVL.

The CDR3 DNA sequence: TGTGCCAGCGCCACCCCCTACTCCAGTCGGGAGAGCTCCTACGAGCAGTACTTC. Translating it yields CASATPYSSRESSYEQYF. The chain uses TRBV7-6 and TRBJ2-7, with a tentative D call TRBD2 (6 bases). V lost 8 bases to trimming and J lost 0 bases, with 26 bases between them. The CDR3 is 18 amino acids. Germline V gene lookup returns CDR1 SGHVS and CDR2 FNYEAQ. The variable domain in full, completed from reference TRBV7-6 and TRBJ2-7, reads GAGVSQSPRYKVTKRGQDVALRCDPISGHVSLYWYRQALGQGPEFLTYFNYEAQQDKSGLPNDRFSAERPEGSISTLTIQRTEQRDSAMYRCASATPYSSRESSYEQYFGPGTRLTVT.

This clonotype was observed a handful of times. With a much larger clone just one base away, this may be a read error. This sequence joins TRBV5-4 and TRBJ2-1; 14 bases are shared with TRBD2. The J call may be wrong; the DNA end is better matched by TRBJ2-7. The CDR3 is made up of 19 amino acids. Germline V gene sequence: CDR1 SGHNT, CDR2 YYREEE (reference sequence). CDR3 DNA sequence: TGTGCCAGCAGCTTGGTTGGACTAGCGGGAGGTACCTCCTACAATGAGCAGTACTTC. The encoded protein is CASSLVGLAGGTSYNEQYF.

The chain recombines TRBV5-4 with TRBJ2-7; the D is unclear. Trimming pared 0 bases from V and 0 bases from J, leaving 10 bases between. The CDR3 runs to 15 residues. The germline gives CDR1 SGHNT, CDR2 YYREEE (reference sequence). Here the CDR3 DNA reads TGTGCCAGCAGCTTGGGAGCGTCCAGCTCCTACGAGCAGTACTTC. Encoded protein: CASSLGASSSYEQYF. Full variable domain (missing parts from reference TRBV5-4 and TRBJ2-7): ETGVTQSPTHLIKTRGQQVTLRCSSQSGHNTVSWYQQALGQGPQFIFQYYREEENGRGNFPPRFSGLQFPNYSSELNVNALELDDSALYLCASSLGASSSYEQYFGPGTRLTVT.

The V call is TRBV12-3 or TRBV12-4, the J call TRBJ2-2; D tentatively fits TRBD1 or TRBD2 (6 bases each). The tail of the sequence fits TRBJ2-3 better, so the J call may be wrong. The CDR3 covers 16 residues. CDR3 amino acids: CASTWGRGIGTGAQYF. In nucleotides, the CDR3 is TGTGCCAGCACATGGGGGCGCGGGATCGGCACCGGGGCGCAGTATTTT.

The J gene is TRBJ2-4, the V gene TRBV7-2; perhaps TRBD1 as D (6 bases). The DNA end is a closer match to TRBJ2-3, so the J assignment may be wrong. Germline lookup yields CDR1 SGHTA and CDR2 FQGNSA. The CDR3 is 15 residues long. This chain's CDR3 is CASGSRGRAKNTQYF. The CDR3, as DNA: TGTGCCAGCGGCTCGAGGGGGAGAGCCAAAAACACTCAGTATTTT.

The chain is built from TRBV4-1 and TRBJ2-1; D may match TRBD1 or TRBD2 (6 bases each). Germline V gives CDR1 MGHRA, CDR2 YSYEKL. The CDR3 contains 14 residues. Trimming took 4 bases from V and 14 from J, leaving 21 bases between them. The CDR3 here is CASSLYRARGSEFF. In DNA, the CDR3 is TGCGCCAGCAGCCTGTACAGGGCGCGGGGTTCAGAGTTCTTC.

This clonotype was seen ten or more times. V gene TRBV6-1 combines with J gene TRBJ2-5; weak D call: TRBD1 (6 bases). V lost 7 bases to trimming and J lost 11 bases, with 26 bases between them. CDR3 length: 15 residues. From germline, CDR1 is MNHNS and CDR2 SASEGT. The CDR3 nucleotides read TGTGCCAGCACCCGGACAGCCACGGGATACAATGAGCAGTACTTC. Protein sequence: CASTRTATGYNEQYF.

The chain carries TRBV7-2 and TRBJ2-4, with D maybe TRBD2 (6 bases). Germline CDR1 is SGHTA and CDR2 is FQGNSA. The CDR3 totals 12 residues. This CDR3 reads CAGRRAKNTQYF. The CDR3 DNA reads TGTGCGGGGAGGAGAGCCAAAAACACGCAGTACTTC.

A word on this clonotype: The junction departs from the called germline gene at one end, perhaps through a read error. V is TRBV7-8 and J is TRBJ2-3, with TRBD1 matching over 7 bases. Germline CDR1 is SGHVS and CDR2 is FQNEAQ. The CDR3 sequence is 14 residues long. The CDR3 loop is CASSGLTGTETQYF. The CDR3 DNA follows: TGTGCCAGCAGCGGATTGACAGGGACAGAGACGCAGTATTTT.

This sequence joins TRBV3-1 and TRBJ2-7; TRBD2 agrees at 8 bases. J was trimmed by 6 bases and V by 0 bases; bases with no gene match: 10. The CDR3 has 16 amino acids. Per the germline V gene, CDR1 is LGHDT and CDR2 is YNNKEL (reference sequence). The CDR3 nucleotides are TGTGCCAGCAGCCAAGACAGCGGGACTAGATTTAGCGAGCAGTACTTC. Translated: CASSQDSGTRFSEQYF.

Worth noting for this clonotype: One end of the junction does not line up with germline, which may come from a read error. CDR3 residues: CATRVWAGDMQYF. DNA for the CDR3: TGTGCCACGAGGGTTTGGGCGGGGGACATGCAGTATTTC. This chain links TRBV10-3 with TRBJ2-3; maybe TRBD2 (7 bases). The germline V gene encodes CDR1 ENHRY and CDR2 SYGVKD. The CDR3 is made up of 13 amino acids.

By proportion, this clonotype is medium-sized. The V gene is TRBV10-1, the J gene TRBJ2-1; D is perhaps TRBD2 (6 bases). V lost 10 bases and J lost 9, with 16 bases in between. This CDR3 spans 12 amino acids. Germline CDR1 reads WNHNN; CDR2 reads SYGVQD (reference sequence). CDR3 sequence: CAISPGRSEQFF. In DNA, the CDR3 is TGCGCCATCTCACCTGGGAGGAGTGAGCAGTTCTTC.

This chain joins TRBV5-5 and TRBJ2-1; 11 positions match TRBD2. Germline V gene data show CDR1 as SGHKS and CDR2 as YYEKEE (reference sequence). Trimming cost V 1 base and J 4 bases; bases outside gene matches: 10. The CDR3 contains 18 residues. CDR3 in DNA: TGTGCCAGCAGCTTGACCCGACTAGCGGGACTAGGGTACAATGAGCAGTTCTTC. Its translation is CASSLTRLAGLGYNEQFF.

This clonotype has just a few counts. In nucleotides, the CDR3 is TGTGCCAGCAGCTTAGCCGGACTAGGCGATGAGCAGTTCTTC. As protein: CASSLAGLGDEQFF. The V call is TRBV7-9, the J call TRBJ2-1; 7 bases are a match to TRBD2. The J segment lost 8 bases and the V segment lost 0 bases, leaving 4 bases of the junction unmatched. Per germline, CDR1 SEHNR and CDR2 FQNEAQ (reference sequence). The CDR3 is made up of 14 amino acids.

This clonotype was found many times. This CDR3 is CASSLGGLADTQYF. The CDR3 DNA follows: TGCGCCAGCAGCTTGGGGGGGTTGGCAGATACGCAGTATTTT. This chain uses TRBV5-1 with TRBJ2-3; the D gene could be TRBD1 or TRBD2 (5 bases each). The V end lost 0 bases, the J end lost 4 bases, and 9 bases lay between the germline ends. Per the germline V gene, CDR1 is SGHRS and CDR2 is YFSETQ. The CDR3 consists of 14 residues. Variable domain in full (rest from reference TRBV5-1 and TRBJ2-3): KAGVTQTPRYLIKTRGQQVTLSCSPISGHRSVSWYQQTPGQGLQFLFEYFSETQRNKGNFPGRFSGRQFSNSRSEMNVSTLELGDSALYLCASSLGGLADTQYFGPGTRLTVL.

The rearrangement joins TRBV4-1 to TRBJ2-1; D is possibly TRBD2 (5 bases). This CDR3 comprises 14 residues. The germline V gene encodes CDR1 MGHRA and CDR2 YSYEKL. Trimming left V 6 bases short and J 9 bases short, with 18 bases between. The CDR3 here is CASRRDSSRSEQFF. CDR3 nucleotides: TGCGCCAGCAGACGGGATAGTAGTCGTTCTGAGCAGTTCTTC.

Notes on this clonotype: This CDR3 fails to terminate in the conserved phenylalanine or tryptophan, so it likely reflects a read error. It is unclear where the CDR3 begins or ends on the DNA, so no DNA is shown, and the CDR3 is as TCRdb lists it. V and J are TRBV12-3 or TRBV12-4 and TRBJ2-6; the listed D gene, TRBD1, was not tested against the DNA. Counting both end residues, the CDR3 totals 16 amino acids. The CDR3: CACTSPGAKNIQYFGA.

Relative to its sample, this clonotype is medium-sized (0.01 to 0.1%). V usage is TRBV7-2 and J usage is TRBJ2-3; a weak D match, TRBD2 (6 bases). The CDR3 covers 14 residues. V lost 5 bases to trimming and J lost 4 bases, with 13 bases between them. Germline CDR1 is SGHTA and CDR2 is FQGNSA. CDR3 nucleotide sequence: TGTGCCAGCAGCCCGGGACTTCTTTCAGATACGCAGTATTTT. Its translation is CASSPGLLSDTQYF.

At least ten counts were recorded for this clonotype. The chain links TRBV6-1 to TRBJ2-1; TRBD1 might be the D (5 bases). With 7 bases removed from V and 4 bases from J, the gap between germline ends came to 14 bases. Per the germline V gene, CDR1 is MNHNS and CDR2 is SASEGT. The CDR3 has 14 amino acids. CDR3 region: CASTSDTIYNEQFF. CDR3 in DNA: TGTGCCAGCACCTCGGACACCATTTACAATGAGCAGTTCTTC.

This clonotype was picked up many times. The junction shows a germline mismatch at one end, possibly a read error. The CDR3, as DNA: TGTGCCAGCAGCGCCGGGACAGCGACTCCTCTAATCTTC. Its translation is CASSAGTATPLIF. The gene calls are TRBV11-2 and TRBJ2-5, with 7 bases identical to TRBD1. The CDR3 length is 13 residues. Germline V gives CDR1 SGHAT, CDR2 FQNNGV.

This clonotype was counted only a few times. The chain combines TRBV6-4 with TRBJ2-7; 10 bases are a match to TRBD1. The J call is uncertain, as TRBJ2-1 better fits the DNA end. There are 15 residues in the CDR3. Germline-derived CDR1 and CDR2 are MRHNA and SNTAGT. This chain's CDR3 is CASSEGGQGYNEQFF. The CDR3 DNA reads TGTGCCAGCAGTGAAGGGGGACAGGGGTACAATGAGCAGTTCTTC.